The rows below give T cell receptor beta chains drawn from one sample of a study of blood T cells in healthy people across ages. In TCRdb, the 5' RACE reads were re-called with MiXCR into one record per CDR3 protein. Of roughly 2 million distinct CDR3 sequences listed, around half are singletons. Sequenced material: blood. The source of these receptors is a woman aged 40 to 50 in good health. Both conserved end residues are part of each CDR3. The order of the fields is V gene, J gene, CDR3 protein.

TRBV7-2	TRBJ2-7	CASSLELAGGNNEQYF
TRBV3-1	TRBJ2-3	CASSQDMGSFTDTQYF
TRBV25-1	TRBJ2-7	CASSEYPHSTGYEQYF
TRBV27	TRBJ1-2	CASKRTGSSYGYTF
TRBV7-2	TRBJ2-6	CASSLVGGNPGANVLTF
TRBV7-2	TRBJ1-2	CASSLAGRDGGYTF
TRBV7-2	TRBJ2-3	CASSGHRLLDTQYF
TRBV28	-	CASSLELAGNYYEQYF
TRBV6-5	TRBJ2-5	CASSAQLGETQYF
TRBV29-1	TRBJ2-7	CSVATGQGVHEQYF
TRBV7-9	TRBJ2-3	CASSPPDGWGRTDTQYF
TRBV4-3	TRBJ2-1	CASSQNPGETQFF
TRBV4-1	TRBJ2-7	CASSQDNTRNEQYF
TRBV4-3	TRBJ2-7	CASSHTEESYEQYF
TRBV20-1	TRBJ2-5	CSARDRGVSRETQYF
TRBV15	TRBJ1-5	CATSKVRQINQPQHF
TRBV27	TRBJ2-5	CASSPEGIRETQYF
TRBV3-1	TRBJ1-1	CASSQFRNTRAEAFF